The 8 T cell receptor beta chains given below trace back to one sample, sequenced in a study of cytomegalovirus exposure and HLA in healthy donors. Produced via immunoSEQ multiplex PCR; TCRdb's table is partial and in-frame only. The repertoire holds approximately 270,000 clones, around 90% seen once, with more than 0.35% in the top ten. Sequencing was done on a sample of PBMCs. These receptors were taken from a woman under 30 in good health and CMV-seronegative.

The V gene is TRBV5-1, the J gene TRBJ1-5; weak D call: TRBD1 (5 bases). Per germline, CDR1 SGHRS and CDR2 YFSETQ. V dropped 5 bases and J dropped 4 bases, with 10 bases sitting between them. CDR3 length: 13 residues. The CDR3 DNA is TGCGCCAGCAGGGAGGGGCTAAATCAGCCCCAGCATTTT. Protein product: CASREGLNQPQHF.

Regarding this clone: The junction does not match germline at one end; this may be a read error. The chain employs TRBV9 and TRBJ1-3; 7 bases line up with TRBD1. Germline lookup yields CDR1 SGDLS and CDR2 YYNGEE. The CDR3 consists of 14 residues. CDR3 amino acids: CASSTNRGGDTIYF. The CDR3 DNA sequence: TGTGCCAGCAGCACAAACAGGGGTGGAGACACCATATATTTT.

In this sample, this clone turned up a few times. The J gene is TRBJ1-5, the V gene TRBV2; D is unresolved. V lost 7 bases and J lost 5, with 12 bases in between. In germline, CDR1 is SNHLY, CDR2 FYNNEI. This CDR3 is built from 13 residues. As DNA, the CDR3 is TGTGCCAGCAATTGGGAGCAGCATCAGCCCCAGCATTTT. Amino acids: CASNWEQHQPQHF.

This rearrangement joins TRBV29-1 to TRBJ2-7; tentative D call: TRBD1 (5 bases). The CDR3 has 15 amino acids. CDR1 SQVTM and CDR2 ANQGSEA come from the germline V gene. V lost 7 bases and J lost 2, with 21 bases in between. The CDR3 bases are TGCAGCGGCAGGGCAAGACCGGATGGGGCCTACGAGCAGTACTTC. This sequence encodes CSGRARPDGAYEQYF.

The chain uses TRBV2 and TRBJ1-1; D is possibly TRBD1 (5 bases). Germline V gives CDR1 SNHLY, CDR2 FYNNEI. V was trimmed by 10 bases and J by 0 bases, leaving 12 bases between them. The CDR3 is made up of 13 amino acids. CDR3 bases: TGTGCCACCAGGACAAGCATGAACACTGAAGCTTTCTTT. It yields the protein CATRTSMNTEAFF.

This clone was counted once. The CDR3 spells CASSQDRTGTYEQYF. In nucleotides, the CDR3 is TGCGCCAGCAGCCAAGATAGGACAGGAACCTACGAGCAGTACTTC. The genes are TRBV4-3 and TRBJ2-7; 7 positions match TRBD1. V lost 0 bases to trimming and J lost 2 bases; unmatched junction nucleotides: 4. Germline CDR1 is LGHNA and CDR2 is YSLEER. The CDR3 extends over 15 amino acids.

CDR3 protein: CASSIQGTGELFF. CDR3 DNA sequence: TGTGCCAGCAGCATACAGGGGACCGGGGAGCTGTTTTTT. The chain uses TRBV5-4 and TRBJ2-2; TRBD1 matches 7 bases. The CDR3 extends over 13 amino acids. V was pared by 4 bases and J by 5 bases, with 2 bases of the junction left unmatched. Germline lookup yields CDR1 SGHNT and CDR2 YYREEE (reference sequence).

This sequence joins TRBV28 and TRBJ2-1; 14 nucleotides match TRBD2. After removal of 6 bases from V and 8 bases from J, the junction contained 9 bases not matched to a gene. Per germline, CDR1 MDHEN and CDR2 SYDVKM. The CDR3 has 16 residues. In DNA, the CDR3 is TGTGCCAGCAGCTCGACTAGCGGGGGGGCCGGGGATGAGCAGTTCTTC. The encoded protein is CASSSTSGGAGDEQFF.